This is a list of T cell receptor beta chains from one sample in a study of T cells in Graves' hyperthyroidism and ophthalmopathy. TCRdb called the multiplex PCR reads again in MiXCR, with one record for every CDR3 protein. This repertoire shows hundreds of thousands of distinct CDR3 sequences, roughly 22% found once; its top ten account for about 49%. The material sequenced was blood. The origin of the receptors is a woman in her 70s with Graves' ophthalmopathy. CDR3s include the opening cysteine and the closing phenylalanine or tryptophan. A row's size may be missing; if present it is once, few, many or a size class.

V,size,CDR3
TRBV30,NA,CARANGGTNTEAFF
TRBV11-2,many,CASSLVRTSGTETQYF
TRBV20-1,few,CSARPAVTDTQYF
TRBV4-1,few,CASSQELASGAEQYF
TRBV7-3,many,CASSLARDSPAFF
TRBV3-1,few,CASSPTSQETQYF
TRBV2,many,CASSFEAAALSEQYF
TRBV20-1,NA,CSATKGGADTEAFF
TRBV6-1,few,CASGREANYGYTF
TRBV11-2,NA,CASGSSGGGEQYF
TRBV29-1,many,CSVAQGDTQYF
TRBV11-2,once,CASSFKGGSSYEQYF
TRBV7-3,NA,CASSLQTEQFF
TRBV5-1,NA,CASTTTTATTEAFF
TRBV2,many,CASSGGGPGQPQHF
TRBV6-2/TRBV6-3,many,CASRPNRRAQPQHF
TRBV29-1,NA,CSVDRDGSYEQYF
TRBV2,many,CASRDTPNYGYTF
TRBV28,many,CASSSLAGAAYEQYF
TRBV7-3,many,CASSQTGTSNEQFF
TRBV12-3/TRBV12-4,many,CASSLSAGQANYGYTF
TRBV16,NA,CASSPYPGGKNIQYF